The sequence of this TCR beta chain was determined in a study of blood T cells in healthy people across ages. Germline trimming cut 4 bases from V and 4 bases from J; bases unmatched to any gene: 6. Germline assignment: CDR1 KGHDR and CDR2 SFDVKD. The CDR3 extends over 15 amino acids. The second PCR ran roughly 7 to 11 cycles with a sample-barcoded 5' primer and J-beta primers. TCRdb re-derived calls from the 5' RACE reads in MiXCR, one entry per CDR3 protein. The data show about a million distinct CDR3 sequences, about 48% seen once. This clonotype was seen a single time. The source is a man under 40 in good health. Sequencing was performed on blood. The V and J genes are TRBV24-1 and TRBJ1-2, with TRBD1 matching over 9 bases. In nucleotides, the CDR3 is TGTGCCACCAGTGACGGGACAGGGCATGTCTATGGCTACACCTTC. This gives the protein CATSDGTGHVYGYTF.